The rows below give T cell receptor beta chains drawn from one sample of a study of T cell responses to AZD1222 COVID-19 vaccine. Generated by immunoSEQ multiplex PCR, the TCRdb table keeps only in-frame clones and is missing some. The table records over 80,000 clones, roughly 92% of them present only once. Here the sequenced sample was peripheral blood, taken 28 days after the second AZD1222 dose. Receptors were obtained from an adult who received the AZD1222 COVID-19 vaccine. Each CDR3 is given with its conserved first and last residue. Each record gives: V gene, CDR3 protein.

v_call: TRBV30
cdr3_aa: CAWIGTSGPYGEQFF

v_call: TRBV24-1
cdr3_aa: CATSFSEQYF

v_call: TRBV4-1
cdr3_aa: CASSRTYTGGNQPQHF

v_call: TRBV29-1
cdr3_aa: CSVEKYGTEAFF

v_call: TRBV11-2
cdr3_aa: CASSLKRNTEAFF

v_call: TRBV24-1
cdr3_aa: CATSDPGPGGLGNEQFF

v_call: TRBV18
cdr3_aa: CASSPAGGNNEQFF

v_call: TRBV5-1
cdr3_aa: CASSLGGGEKLFF

v_call: TRBV27
cdr3_aa: CASSPRGGQDDYGYTF

v_call: TRBV6-6
cdr3_aa: CASSYSTRGLGEAFF

v_call: TRBV15
cdr3_aa: CATSRRLGNTIYF

v_call: TRBV6-5
cdr3_aa: CASTPGLAGSETQYF

v_call: TRBV20-1
cdr3_aa: CSASGGAGGYDEQFF

v_call: TRBV10-3
cdr3_aa: CAISEGRSPQHF

v_call: TRBV7-9
cdr3_aa: CASSFTPGLAQSSYEQYF

v_call: TRBV7-8
cdr3_aa: CASSWGNRENNQPQHF

v_call: TRBV27
cdr3_aa: CASSRTASTDTQYF

v_call: TRBV25-1
cdr3_aa: CASRDEREDGYTF

v_call: TRBV11-2
cdr3_aa: CASSLGLNTEAFF

v_call: TRBV10-1
cdr3_aa: CASSPGSYGTQYF

v_call: TRBV18
cdr3_aa: CASSPAGDYNEQFF

v_call: TRBV27
cdr3_aa: CASSFSVTGNQPQHF

v_call: TRBV5-1
cdr3_aa: CASSSAPGPGEQYF

v_call: TRBV4-1
cdr3_aa: CASSQDQKQETQYF

v_call: TRBV24-1
cdr3_aa: CATSDSAGYGYTF

v_call: TRBV6-1
cdr3_aa: CASSDQAGGRAQHF

v_call: TRBV19
cdr3_aa: CASSLTGNTEAFF

v_call: TRBV5-8
cdr3_aa: CASSVLWDRGFQPQHF

v_call: TRBV18
cdr3_aa: CASSPVVAGVTGELFF

v_call: TRBV5-5
cdr3_aa: CASSLASGSFGEKLFF

v_call: TRBV5-1
cdr3_aa: CASSLVGGGTEAFF

v_call: TRBV10-3
cdr3_aa: CAIGGGGQGTNAYEQYF

v_call: TRBV4-3
cdr3_aa: CASSQDSRGAEAFF

v_call: TRBV15
cdr3_aa: CATSRDRDRGSQPQHF

v_call: TRBV19
cdr3_aa: CASSVGSANLLTSWANVLTF

v_call: TRBV29-1
cdr3_aa: CSARFTLGNTEAFF

v_call: TRBV5-8
cdr3_aa: CASRQGGNTEAFF

v_call: TRBV18
cdr3_aa: CASSPWDRADWGYTF

v_call: TRBV7-2
cdr3_aa: CASSTRLAGFHNEQFF

v_call: TRBV5-1
cdr3_aa: CASSLPPGPGSSYEQYF

v_call: TRBV3-1/TRBV3-2
cdr3_aa: CASSQGIAGELFF

v_call: TRBV20-1
cdr3_aa: CSTTSYEQYF

v_call: TRBV28
cdr3_aa: CASSLARAGGTGELFF